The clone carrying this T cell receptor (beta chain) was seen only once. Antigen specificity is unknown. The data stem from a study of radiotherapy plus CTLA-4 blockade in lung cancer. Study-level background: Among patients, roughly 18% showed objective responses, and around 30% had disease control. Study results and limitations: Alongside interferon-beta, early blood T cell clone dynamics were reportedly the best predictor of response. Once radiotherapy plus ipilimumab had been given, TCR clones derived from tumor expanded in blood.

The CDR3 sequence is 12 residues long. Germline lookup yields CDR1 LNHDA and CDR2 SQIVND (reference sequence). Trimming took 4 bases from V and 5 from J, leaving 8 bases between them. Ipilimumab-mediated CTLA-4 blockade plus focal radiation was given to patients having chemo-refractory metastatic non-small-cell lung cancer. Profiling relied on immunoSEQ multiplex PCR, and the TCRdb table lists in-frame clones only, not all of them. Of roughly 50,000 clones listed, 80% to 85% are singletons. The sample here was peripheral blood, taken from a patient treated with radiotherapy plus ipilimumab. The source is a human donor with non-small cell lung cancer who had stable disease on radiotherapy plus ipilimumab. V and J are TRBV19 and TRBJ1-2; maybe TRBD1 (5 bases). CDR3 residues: CASSTQGYGYTF. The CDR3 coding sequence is TGTGCCAGTAGTACCCAGGGATATGGCTACACCTTC.